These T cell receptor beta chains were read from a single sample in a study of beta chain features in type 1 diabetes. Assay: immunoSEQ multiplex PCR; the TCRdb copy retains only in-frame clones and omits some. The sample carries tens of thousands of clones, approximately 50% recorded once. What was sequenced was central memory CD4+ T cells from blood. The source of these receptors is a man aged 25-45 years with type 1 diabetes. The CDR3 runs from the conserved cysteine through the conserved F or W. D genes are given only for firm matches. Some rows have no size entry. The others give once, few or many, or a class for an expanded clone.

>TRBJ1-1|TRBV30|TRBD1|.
CAWSSDRARTEAFF
TGTGCCTGGAGTTCAGACAGGGCTAGGACTGAAGCTTTCTTT
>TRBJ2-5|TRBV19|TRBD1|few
CASSIDGRPGGFETQYF
TGTGCCAGTAGTATTGATGGGCGGCCAGGGGGCTTTGAGACCCAGTACTTC
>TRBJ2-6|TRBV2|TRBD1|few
CASSETGAGANVLTF
TGTGCCAGCAGTGAAACAGGGGCTGGGGCCAACGTCCTGACTTTC
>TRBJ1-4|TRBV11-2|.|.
CASSLAQNNEKLFF
TGTGCCAGCAGCTTAGCTCAGAATAATGAAAAACTGTTTTTT
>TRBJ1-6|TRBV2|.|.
CASMLRGNSPLHF
TGTGCCAGCATGTTAAGGGGGAATTCACCCCTCCACTTT
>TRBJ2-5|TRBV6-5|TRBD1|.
CASSFGRQGQETQYF
TGTGCCAGCAGCTTCGGGAGACAGGGGCAAGAGACCCAGTACTTC
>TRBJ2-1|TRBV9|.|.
CASSVDAGAGDKVKQFF
TGTGCCAGCAGCGTAGATGCAGGGGCAGGGGATAAGGTAAAGCAGTTCTTC
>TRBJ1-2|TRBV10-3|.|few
CAISERQGYGYTF
TGTGCCATCAGTGAACGCCAGGGCTATGGCTACACCTTC
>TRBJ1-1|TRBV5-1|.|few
CASSHGGRNTEAFF
TGCGCCAGCAGCCATGGGGGGAGGAACACTGAAGCTTTCTTT
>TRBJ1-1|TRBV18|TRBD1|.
CASLGQGNTEAFF
TGTGCCAGCTTGGGACAGGGGAACACTGAAGCTTTCTTT
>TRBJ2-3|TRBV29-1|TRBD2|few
CSGQGLAGGTDTQYF
TGCAGCGGTCAGGGGCTAGCGGGAGGGACAGATACGCAGTATTTT
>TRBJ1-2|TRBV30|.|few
CAWSVEQSYGYTF
TGTGCCTGGAGTGTAGAACAGTCCTATGGCTACACCTTC
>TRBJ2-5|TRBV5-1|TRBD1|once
CASSLQGTETQYF
TGCGCCAGCAGCTTACAGGGGACAGAGACCCAGTACTTC
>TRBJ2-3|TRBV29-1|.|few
CSVSRYPEEKYF
TGCAGCGTTTCCCGTTACCCGGAGGAAAAGTATTTT
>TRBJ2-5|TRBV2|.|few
CASSRGLLGQETQYF
TGTGCCAGCAGTAGGGGCCTACTGGGGCAAGAGACCCAGTACTTC
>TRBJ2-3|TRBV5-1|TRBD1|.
CASSLVGQHTDTQYF
TGCGCCAGCAGCTTGGTGGGACAGCACACAGATACGCAGTATTTT
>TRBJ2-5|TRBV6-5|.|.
CASSRQSQETQYF
TGTGCCAGCAGTAGACAGAGTCAAGAGACCCAGTACTTC
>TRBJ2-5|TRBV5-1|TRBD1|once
CASTADWQGAETQYF
TGCGCCAGCACCGCAGACTGGCAGGGGGCTGAGACCCAGTACTTC
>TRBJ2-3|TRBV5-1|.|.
CASSLAGESTDTQYF
TGCGCCAGCAGCTTGGCGGGGGAGAGCACAGATACGCAGTATTTT
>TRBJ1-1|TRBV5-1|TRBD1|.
CASSQDRVGNTEAFF
TGCGCCAGCAGCCAAGACAGGGTCGGGAACACTGAAGCTTTCTTT
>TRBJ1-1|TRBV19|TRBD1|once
CAGKDRGGTEAFF
TGTGCCGGGAAGGACAGGGGAGGAACTGAAGCTTTCTTT
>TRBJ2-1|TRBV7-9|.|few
CASSLLLEQFF
TGTGCCAGCAGTTTACTCTTGGAGCAGTTCTTC
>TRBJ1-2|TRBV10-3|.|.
CAIRGDILEGGYTF
TGTGCCATCAGGGGGGACATACTTGAGGGTGGCTACACCTTC
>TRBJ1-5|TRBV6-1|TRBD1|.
CASRRQGSNQPQHF
TGTGCCAGCAGGAGACAGGGGAGCAATCAGCCCCAGCATTTT
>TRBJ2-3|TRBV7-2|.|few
CASSLKRRQTLTDTQYF
TGTGCCAGCAGCTTAAAGAGGCGACAGACCCTCACAGATACGCAGTATTTT
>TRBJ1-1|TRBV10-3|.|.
CAINTGPRGEAFF
TGTGCCATCAATACAGGGCCCCGAGGGGAAGCTTTCTTT
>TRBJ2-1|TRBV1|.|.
CTSTIGGAGEQFF
TGCACCAGCACCATTGGGGGAGCGGGTGAGCAGTTCTTC
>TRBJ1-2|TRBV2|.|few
CASSRQDGRYTF
TGTGCCAGCAGCAGACAGGACGGCCGTTACACCTTC
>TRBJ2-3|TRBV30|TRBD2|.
CAWRPRLASTDTQYF
TGTGCCTGGAGGCCACGACTAGCGAGCACAGATACGCAGTATTTT
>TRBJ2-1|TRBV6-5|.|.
CATRGTAYNEQFF
TGTGCCACCCGGGGGACTGCCTACAATGAGCAGTTCTTC
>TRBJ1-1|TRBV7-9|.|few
CASSSVQGYEAFF
TGTGCCAGCAGCTCAGTACAGGGATATGAAGCTTTCTTT
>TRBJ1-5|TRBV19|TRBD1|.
CASSIGQGNQPQHF
TGTGCCAGTAGTATAGGACAGGGAAATCAGCCCCAGCATTTT
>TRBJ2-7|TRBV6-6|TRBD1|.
CASSSPRTGGSAQYF
TGTGCCAGCAGTTCGCCTAGGACAGGGGGCTCCGCGCAGTACTTC
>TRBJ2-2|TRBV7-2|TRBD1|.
CASSLRTGNTGELFF
TGTGCCAGCAGCTTAAGGACAGGGAACACCGGGGAGCTGTTTTTT
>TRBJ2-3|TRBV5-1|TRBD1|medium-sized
CASKADRGVDTQYF
TGCGCCAGCAAAGCTGACAGGGGAGTAGATACGCAGTATTTT
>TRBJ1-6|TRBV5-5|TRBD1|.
CASSLDGSGQGNSPLHF
TGTGCCAGCAGCTTGGACGGGTCTGGACAGGGAAATTCACCCCTCCACTTT
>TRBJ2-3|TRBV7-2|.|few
CASSLEPSGTDTQYF
TGTGCCAGCAGCTTAGAGCCTAGCGGCACAGATACGCAGTATTTT
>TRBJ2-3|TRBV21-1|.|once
CASSKADRGPGDTQYF
TGTGCCAGCAGCAAAGCGGACAGGGGGCCGGGAGATACGCAGTATTTT
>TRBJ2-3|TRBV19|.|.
CASRRGLDTQYF
TGTGCCAGTCGTCGAGGTTTAGATACGCAGTATTTT
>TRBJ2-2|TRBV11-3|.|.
CASSPTPGGYTGELFF
TGTGCCAGCAGCCCCACCCCCGGCGGGTACACCGGGGAGCTGTTTTTT
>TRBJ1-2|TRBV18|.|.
CASSPEPEPHGYTF
TGTGCCAGCTCACCCGAGCCCGAACCCCATGGCTACACCTTC
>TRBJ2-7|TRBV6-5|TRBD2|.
CASSYQEPGRGDEQYF
TGTGCCAGCAGTTACCAGGAGCCGGGACGGGGGGACGAGCAGTACTTC
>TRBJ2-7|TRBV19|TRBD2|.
CASSRGGFIYEQYF
TGTGCCAGTAGTCGGGGGGGATTCATCTACGAGCAGTACTTC
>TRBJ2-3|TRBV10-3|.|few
CAAASPGIADTQYF
TGTGCCGCCGCGTCCCCAGGTATCGCAGATACGCAGTATTTT
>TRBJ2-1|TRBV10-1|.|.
CASSSRTSRSYNEQFF
TGCGCCAGCAGTTCCCGGACATCCCGCTCCTACAATGAGCAGTTCTTC
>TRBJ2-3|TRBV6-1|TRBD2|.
CASTSGGTPDTQYF
TGTGCCAGCACGTCGGGAGGGACCCCAGATACGCAGTATTTT
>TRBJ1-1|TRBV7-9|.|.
CASPDASEGPTSEAFF
TGTGCCAGCCCCGACGCCTCGGAGGGACCCACGAGCGAAGCTTTCTTT
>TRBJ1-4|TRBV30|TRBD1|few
CAWNRQGGDEKLFF
TGTGCCTGGAATCGACAGGGAGGTGATGAAAAACTGTTTTTT
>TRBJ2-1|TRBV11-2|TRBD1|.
CASSVDRNEQFF
TGTGCCAGCAGCGTGGACAGGAATGAGCAGTTCTTC
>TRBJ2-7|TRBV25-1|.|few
CASRLGLGEQYF
TGTGCCAGCAGACTGGGACTTGGCGAGCAGTACTTC